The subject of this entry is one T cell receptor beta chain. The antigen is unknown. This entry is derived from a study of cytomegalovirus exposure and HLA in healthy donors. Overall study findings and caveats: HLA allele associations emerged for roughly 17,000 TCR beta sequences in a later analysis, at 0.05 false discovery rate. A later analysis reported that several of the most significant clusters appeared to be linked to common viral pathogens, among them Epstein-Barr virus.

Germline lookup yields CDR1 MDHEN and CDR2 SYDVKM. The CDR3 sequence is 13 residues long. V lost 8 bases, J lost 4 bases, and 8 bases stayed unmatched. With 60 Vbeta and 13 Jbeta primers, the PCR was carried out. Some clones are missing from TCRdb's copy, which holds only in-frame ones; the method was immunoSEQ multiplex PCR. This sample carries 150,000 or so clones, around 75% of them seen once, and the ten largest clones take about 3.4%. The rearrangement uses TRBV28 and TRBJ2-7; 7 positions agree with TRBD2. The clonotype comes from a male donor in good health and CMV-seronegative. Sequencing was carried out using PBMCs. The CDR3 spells CASAGGRGYEQYF. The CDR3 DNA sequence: TGTGCCAGCGCAGGCGGGAGAGGGTACGAGCAGTACTTC.